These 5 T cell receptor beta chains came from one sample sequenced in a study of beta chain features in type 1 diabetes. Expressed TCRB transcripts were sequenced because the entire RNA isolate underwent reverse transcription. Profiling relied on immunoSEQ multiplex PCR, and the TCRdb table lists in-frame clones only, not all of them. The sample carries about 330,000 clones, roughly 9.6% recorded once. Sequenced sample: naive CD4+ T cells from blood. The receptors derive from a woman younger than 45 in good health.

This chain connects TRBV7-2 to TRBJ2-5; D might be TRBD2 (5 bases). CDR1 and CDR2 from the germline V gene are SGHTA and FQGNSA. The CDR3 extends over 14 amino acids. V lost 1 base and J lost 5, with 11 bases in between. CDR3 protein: CASSLEGGSETQYF. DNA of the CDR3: TGTGCCAGCAGCTTAGAAGGCGGGTCGGAGACCCAGTACTTC.

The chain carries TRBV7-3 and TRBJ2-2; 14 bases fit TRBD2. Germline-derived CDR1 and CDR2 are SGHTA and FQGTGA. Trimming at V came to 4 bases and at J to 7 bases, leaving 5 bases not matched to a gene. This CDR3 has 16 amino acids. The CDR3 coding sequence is TGTGCCAGCAGCTCGAGACTAGCGGGAGGGGTCGGGGAGCTGTTTTTT. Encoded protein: CASSSRLAGGVGELFF.

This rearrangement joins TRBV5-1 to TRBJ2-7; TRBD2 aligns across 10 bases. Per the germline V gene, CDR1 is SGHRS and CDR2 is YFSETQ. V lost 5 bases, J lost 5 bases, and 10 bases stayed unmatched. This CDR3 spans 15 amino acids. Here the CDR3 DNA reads TGCGCCAGCAGTAGAAGCGGGAGGGCCCTCGACGAGCAGTACTTC. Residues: CASSRSGRALDEQYF.

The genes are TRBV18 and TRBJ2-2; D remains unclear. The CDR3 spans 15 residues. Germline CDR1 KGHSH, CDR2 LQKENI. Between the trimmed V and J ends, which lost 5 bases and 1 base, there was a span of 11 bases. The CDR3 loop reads CASSVYGQNTGELFF. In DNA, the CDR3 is TGTGCCAGCTCAGTTTACGGTCAGAACACCGGGGAGCTGTTTTTT.

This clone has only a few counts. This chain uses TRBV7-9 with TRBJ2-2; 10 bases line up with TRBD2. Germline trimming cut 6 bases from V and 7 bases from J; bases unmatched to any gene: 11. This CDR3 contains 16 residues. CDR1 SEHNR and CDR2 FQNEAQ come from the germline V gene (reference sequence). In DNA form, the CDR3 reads TGTGCCAGCAGGATGATAGCGGGAGGTCGGAGCGGGGAGCTGTTTTTT. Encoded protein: CASRMIAGGRSGELFF.